This T cell receptor (beta chain) is drawn from a study of vaccination effects on CD4 cells after COVID-19. The culture ran for roughly ten days before CD4+ T cells were isolated. As their vaccination, participants received two doses of either BNT162b2 or mRNA-1273. On this clone: As yet, its antigen is unknown.

Germline V gives CDR1 MNHNY, CDR2 SVGAGI (reference sequence). This CDR3 is built from 12 residues. Trimming shortened V by 3 bases and J by 8 bases, and 10 bases separated the two germline ends. Libraries were prepared by immunoSEQ multiplex PCR; TCRdb keeps only in-frame clonotypes and omits some of them. This sample carries 42,000 or so clones, around 70% of them seen once, and the ten largest clones take less than 10%. V gene TRBV6-6 combines with J gene TRBJ1-2; perhaps TRBD1 as D (5 bases). The TCR originated in a human donor who received a COVID-19 vaccine. Sequences were derived from CD4+ T cells from PBMCs cultured without peptide, sampled after COVID-19 vaccination. The DNA of the CDR3 is TGTGCCAGCAGTTATGAGGGGATCGGCTACACCTTC. As protein: CASSYEGIGYTF.